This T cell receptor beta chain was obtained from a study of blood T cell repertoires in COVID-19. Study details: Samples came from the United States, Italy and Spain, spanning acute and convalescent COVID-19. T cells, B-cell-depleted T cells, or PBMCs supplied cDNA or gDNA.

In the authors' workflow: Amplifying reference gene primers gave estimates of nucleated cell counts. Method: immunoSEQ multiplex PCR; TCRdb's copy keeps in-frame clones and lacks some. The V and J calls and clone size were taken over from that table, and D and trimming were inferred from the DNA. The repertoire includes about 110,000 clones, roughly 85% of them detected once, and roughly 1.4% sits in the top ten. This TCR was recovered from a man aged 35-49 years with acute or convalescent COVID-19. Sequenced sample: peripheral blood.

Written as DNA, the CDR3 is TGTGCCAGCATAGCTGATTACTCTGGAAACACCATATATTTT. It translates to CASIADYSGNTIYF. The V call is TRBV2, the J call TRBJ1-3; D call uncertain. The CDR3 is 14 amino acids. Trimming removed 7 bases from V and 0 bases from J, with 10 bases in between. Germline V CDR1 and CDR2: SNHLY, FYNNEI.